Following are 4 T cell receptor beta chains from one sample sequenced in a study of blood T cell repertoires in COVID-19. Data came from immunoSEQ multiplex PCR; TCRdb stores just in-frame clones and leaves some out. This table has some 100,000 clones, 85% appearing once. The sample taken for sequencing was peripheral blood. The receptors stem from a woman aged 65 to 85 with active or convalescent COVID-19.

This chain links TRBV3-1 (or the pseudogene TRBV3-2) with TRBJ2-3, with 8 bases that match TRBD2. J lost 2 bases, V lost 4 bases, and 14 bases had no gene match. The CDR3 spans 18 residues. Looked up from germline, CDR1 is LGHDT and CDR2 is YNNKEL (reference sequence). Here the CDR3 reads CASSRGGGGPIFTDTQYF. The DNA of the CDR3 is TGTGCCAGCAGCCGCGGGGGCGGGGGGCCAATATTCACAGATACGCAGTATTTT.

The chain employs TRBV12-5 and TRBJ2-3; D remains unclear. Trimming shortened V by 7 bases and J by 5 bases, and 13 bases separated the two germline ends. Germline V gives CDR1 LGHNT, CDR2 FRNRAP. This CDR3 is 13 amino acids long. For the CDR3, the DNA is TGTGCTAGTGAGAGTTTCGCGGTAGATACGCAGTATTTT. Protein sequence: CASESFAVDTQYF.

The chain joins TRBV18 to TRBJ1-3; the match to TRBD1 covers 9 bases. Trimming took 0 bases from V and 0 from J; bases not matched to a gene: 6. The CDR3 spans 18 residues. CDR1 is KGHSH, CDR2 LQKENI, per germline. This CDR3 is CASSPPGQGRSSGNTIYF. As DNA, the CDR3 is TGTGCCAGCTCACCACCGGGACAGGGAAGGAGCTCTGGAAACACCATATATTTT.

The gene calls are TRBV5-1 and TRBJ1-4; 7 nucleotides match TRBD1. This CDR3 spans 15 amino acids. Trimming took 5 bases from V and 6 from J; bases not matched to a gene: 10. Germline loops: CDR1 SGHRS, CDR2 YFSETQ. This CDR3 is CASSPGDSPYEKLFF. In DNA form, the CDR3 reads TGCGCCAGCAGTCCCGGGGACAGTCCATATGAAAAACTGTTTTTT.